This TCR delta chain is drawn from a study of gamma-delta chains in newborns, infants, children. Study overall: Microbial exposure reportedly drives polyclonal innate γδ T cell expansion after birth.

This clone was seen only a few times. The CDR3 totals 15 residues. Trimming at V came to 0 bases and at J to 4 bases, leaving 7 bases not matched to a gene. Germline V gene data show CDR1 as GEAIGNYY and CDR2 as EKD. TCRdb applied CATT to the reads for clone calling. The table lists under 5,000 delta-chain clones, about 4.6% of them singletons. The sequence derives from a child who was a newborn, infant or young child, either healthy, febrile or measles-vaccinated (not recorded which). The material sequenced was blood. This chain links TRDV2 with TRDJ1; 7 bases are a match to TRDD3. CDR3 nucleotide sequence: TGTGCCTGTGACACCCTGGGGGGGACCCACGATAAACTCATCTTT. It encodes CACDTLGGTHDKLIF.